This passage covers 14 T cell receptor beta chains from one sample sequenced in a study of blood T cell repertoires in COVID-19. TCRdb's copy holds only in-frame clones and misses some; the assay was immunoSEQ multiplex PCR. This repertoire shows roughly 380,000 clones, 87% found once; its top ten account for approximately 1.3%. Sequenced material: PBMCs or T cells enriched from blood (not recorded which). These receptors were collected from a man younger than 40 who had recovered from COVID-19.

J is TRBJ2-1 and V is TRBV6-5; D may be TRBD2 (5 bases). CDR1 is MNHEY and CDR2 is SVGAGI in the germline V gene. V was shortened by 7 bases and J by 6 bases, with 10 bases between the two germline ends. The CDR3 contains 12 residues. The CDR3 loop reads CASTGLINEQFF. The CDR3 DNA reads TGTGCCAGCACAGGACTCATCAATGAGCAGTTCTTC.

The chain employs TRBV2 and TRBJ1-2; D call uncertain. From germline, CDR1 is SNHLY and CDR2 FYNNEI. The CDR3 totals 13 residues. The V and J ends lost 2 bases and 2 bases respectively, with 6 bases between them. CDR3 nucleotide sequence: TGTGCCAGCAGTGAAAGCAGGAACTATGGCTACACCTTC. Translating it yields CASSESRNYGYTF.

This chain links TRBV15 with TRBJ2-6; D gene unclear. V was cut by 1 base and J by 0 bases, with 10 bases left in between. This CDR3 comprises 17 residues. The germline V gene encodes CDR1 LNHNV and CDR2 YYDKDF (reference sequence). The chain's CDR3 is CATSRGFLSSGANVLTF. The DNA of the CDR3 is TGTGCCACCAGCAGAGGGTTCTTGAGCTCTGGGGCCAACGTCCTGACTTTC.

The V call is TRBV6-4, the J call TRBJ2-5; D is unresolved. Trimming stripped 1 base from V and 4 bases from J, with 4 bases between. This CDR3 contains 12 residues. Germline lookup yields CDR1 MRHNA and CDR2 SNTAGT. The CDR3 sequence: CASSDFRETQYF. For the CDR3, the DNA is TGTGCCAGCAGTGACTTTCGAGAGACCCAGTACTTC.

The chain is built from TRBV6-2 or TRBV6-3 and TRBJ2-4; TRBD2 is a possible D gene (6 bases). CDR1 and CDR2 (germline): MNHEY, SVGEGT. This CDR3 region has 13 residues. V was trimmed by 4 bases and J by 4 bases, leaving 8 bases between them. CDR3 protein: CASSFREKNIQYF. DNA for the CDR3: TGTGCCAGCAGTTTCCGGGAGAAAAACATTCAGTACTTC.

This clone is a singleton in its sample. The chain links TRBV12-5 to TRBJ1-2; TRBD1 matches 7 bases. From germline, CDR1 is LGHNT and CDR2 FRNRAP. This CDR3 is built from 15 residues. Losses at the gene ends were 6 bases for V and 8 bases for J; bases not matched to a gene: 15. CDR3 sequence: CASGVGQEVVGGYTF. Written as DNA, the CDR3 is TGTGCTAGTGGGGTTGGACAGGAAGTTGTCGGCGGCTACACCTTC.

The CDR3 bases are TGTGCCAGCACCGGAGCGAGGGGGCATGAGCAGTACTTC. This encodes CASTGARGHEQYF. The gene calls are TRBV2 and TRBJ2-7; 7 bases are shared with TRBD1. The V and J ends lost 7 bases and 7 bases, in that order; junction bases with no gene match: 10. CDR3 size: 13 residues. Germline V CDR1 and CDR2: SNHLY, FYNNEI.

CDR3 DNA sequence: TGTGCCAGCAGGGAACAGGGGGCAGGGGAAAAACTGTTTTTT. The encoded protein is CASREQGAGEKLFF. The chain uses TRBV27 and TRBJ1-4, with TRBD1 identical over 9 bases. With 6 bases clipped from V and 8 bases from J, the junction kept 7 bases outside the gene matches. The CDR3 totals 14 residues. Looked up from germline, CDR1 is MNHEY and CDR2 is SMNVEV (reference sequence). Using reference TRBV27 and TRBJ1-4 for the parts outside the CDR3, the full variable domain is EAQVTQNPRYLITVTGKKLTVTCSQNMNHEYMSWYRQDPGLGLRQIYYSMNVEVTDKGDVPEGYKVSRKEKRNFPLILESPSPNQTSLYFCASREQGAGEKLFFGSGTQLSVL.

V usage is TRBV11-2 and J usage is TRBJ1-2; 7 nucleotides line up with TRBD1. The ends lost 1 base at V and 8 bases at J; junction bases unmatched: 4. The CDR3 extends over 13 amino acids. Germline V gene lookup returns CDR1 SGHAT and CDR2 FQNNGV. The CDR3 sequence is CASSLGRGNGYTF. The CDR3 nucleotides read TGTGCCAGCAGCTTAGGCAGGGGGAACGGCTACACCTTC.

The rearrangement links TRBV2 to TRBJ1-5; tentatively, D is TRBD1 (5 bases). V lost 7 bases, J lost 6 bases, and 19 bases lay in between. The CDR3 totals 15 residues. Germline CDR1 is SNHLY and CDR2 is FYNNEI. Here the CDR3 reads CASTYQEVGGQPQHF. The CDR3 DNA is TGTGCCAGCACTTATCAGGAGGTGGGGGGTCAGCCCCAGCATTTT. Together with reference TRBV2 and TRBJ1-5, the CDR3 gives the full variable domain: EPEVTQTPSHQVTQMGQEVILRCVPISNHLYFYWYRQILGQKVEFLVSFYNNEISEKSEIFDDQFSVERPDGSNFTLKIRSTKLEDSAMYFCASTYQEVGGQPQHFGDGTRLSIL.

Here the CDR3 reads CASSHRGLADSYEQYF. The DNA for the CDR3 is TGTGCCAGCAGCCACCGGGGGCTAGCGGACTCCTACGAGCAGTACTTC. The J gene is TRBJ2-7, the V gene TRBV3-1 (or the pseudogene TRBV3-2); the D gene is possibly TRBD2 (7 bases). Germline CDR1 is LGHDT and CDR2 is YNNKEL (reference sequence). The CDR3 sequence is 16 residues long. Trimming removed 3 bases at V and 0 bases at J, with 15 bases between.

The genes are TRBV7-2 and TRBJ2-6; weak D call: TRBD1 (6 bases). Germline assignment: CDR1 SGHTA and CDR2 FQGNSA. The CDR3 is made up of 16 amino acids. Trimming left V 5 bases short and J 2 bases short, with 13 bases between. The DNA of the CDR3 is TGTGCCAGCAGCCCCAAAGGGGGAACTGGGGCCAACGTCCTGACTTTC. Its translation is CASSPKGGTGANVLTF.

This chain connects TRBV9 to TRBJ2-1; tentative D call: TRBD2 (6 bases). Trimming pared 0 bases from V and 0 bases from J, leaving 10 bases between. This CDR3 spans 16 amino acids. Germline V CDR1 and CDR2: SGDLS, YYNGEE. DNA for the CDR3: TGTGCCAGCAGCGTAGCTTTCGGGAGCTCCTACAATGAGCAGTTCTTC. Its translation: CASSVAFGSSYNEQFF.

This chain links TRBV7-9 with TRBJ2-6; TRBD1 matches at 7 bases. Germline trimming cut 1 base from V and 1 base from J; bases unmatched to any gene: 4. The germline V gene encodes CDR1 SEHNR and CDR2 FQNEAQ (reference sequence). The CDR3 is 17 amino acids. The DNA of the CDR3 is TGTGCCAGCAGCTTAGGAACAGGGGAGTCTGGGGCCAACGTCCTGACTTTC. This encodes CASSLGTGESGANVLTF.